This T cell receptor beta chain was retrieved from a study of CD8 T cells in ankylosing spondylitis. Trimming left V 3 bases short and J 6 bases short, with 9 bases between. The CDR3 runs 13 residues. Germline CDR1 reads SEHNR; CDR2 reads FQNEAQ (reference sequence). This clonotype was seen ten or more times. Using its own MiXCR run on the 5' RACE reads, TCRdb lists one record per CDR3 protein. The table lists some 220,000 distinct CDR3 sequences, approximately 8% of them singletons, with more than 4% in the top ten. This TCR was recovered from a female donor with ankylosing spondylitis or in good health (not recorded which). The sequenced material came from blood, either unsorted or a sorted T cell fraction (not recorded which). The chain links TRBV7-9 to TRBJ2-1; D may be TRBD2 (5 bases). DNA for the CDR3: TGTGCCAGCAGCTTGCTTCGGGGCAATGAGCAGTTCTTC. It codes for CASSLLRGNEQFF.